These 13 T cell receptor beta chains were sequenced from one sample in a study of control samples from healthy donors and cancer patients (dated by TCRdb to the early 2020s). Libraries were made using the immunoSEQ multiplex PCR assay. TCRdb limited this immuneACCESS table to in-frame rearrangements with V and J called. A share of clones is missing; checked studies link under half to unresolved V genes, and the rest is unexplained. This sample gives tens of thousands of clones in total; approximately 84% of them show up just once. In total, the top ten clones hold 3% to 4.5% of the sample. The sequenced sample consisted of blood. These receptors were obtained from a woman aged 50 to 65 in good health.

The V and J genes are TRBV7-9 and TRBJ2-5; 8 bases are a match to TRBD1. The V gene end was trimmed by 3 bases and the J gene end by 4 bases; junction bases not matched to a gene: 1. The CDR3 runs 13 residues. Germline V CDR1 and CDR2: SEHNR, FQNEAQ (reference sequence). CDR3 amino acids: CASSFGTGETQYF. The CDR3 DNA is TGTGCCAGCAGCTTTGGGACAGGAGAGACCCAGTACTTC.

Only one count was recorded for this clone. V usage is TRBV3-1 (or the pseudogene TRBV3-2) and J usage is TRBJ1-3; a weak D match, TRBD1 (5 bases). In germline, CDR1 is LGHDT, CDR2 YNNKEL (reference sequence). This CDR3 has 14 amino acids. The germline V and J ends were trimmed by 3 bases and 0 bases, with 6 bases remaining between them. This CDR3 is CASSQGDSGNTIYF. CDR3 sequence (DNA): TGTGCCAGCAGCCAGGGGGACTCTGGAAACACCATATATTTT.

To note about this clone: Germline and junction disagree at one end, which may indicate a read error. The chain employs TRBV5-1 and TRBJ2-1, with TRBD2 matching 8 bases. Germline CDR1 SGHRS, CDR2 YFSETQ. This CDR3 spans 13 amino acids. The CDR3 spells CASSLIFGTRPIF. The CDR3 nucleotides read TGCGCCAGCAGCTTGATTTTTGGGACTAGGCCCATCTTC.

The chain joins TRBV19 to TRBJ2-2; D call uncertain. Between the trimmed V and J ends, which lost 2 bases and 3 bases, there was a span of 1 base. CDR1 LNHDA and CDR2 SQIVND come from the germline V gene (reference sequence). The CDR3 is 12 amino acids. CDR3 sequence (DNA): TGTGCCAGTAGTATATACACCGGGGAGCTGTTTTTT. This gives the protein CASSIYTGELFF.

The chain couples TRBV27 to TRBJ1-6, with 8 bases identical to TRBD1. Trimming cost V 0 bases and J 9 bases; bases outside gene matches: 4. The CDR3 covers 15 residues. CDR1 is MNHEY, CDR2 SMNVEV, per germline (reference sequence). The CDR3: CASSLSSGGVSPLHF. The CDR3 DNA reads TGTGCCAGCAGTTTATCGTCAGGGGGCGTTTCACCCCTCCACTTT.

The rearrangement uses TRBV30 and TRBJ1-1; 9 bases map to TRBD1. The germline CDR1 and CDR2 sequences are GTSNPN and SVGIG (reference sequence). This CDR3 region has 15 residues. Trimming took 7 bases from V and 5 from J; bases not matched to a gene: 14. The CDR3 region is CASKTGGVIRTEAFF. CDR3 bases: TGTGCCTCCAAGACAGGGGGGGTGATTAGGACTGAAGCTTTCTTT.

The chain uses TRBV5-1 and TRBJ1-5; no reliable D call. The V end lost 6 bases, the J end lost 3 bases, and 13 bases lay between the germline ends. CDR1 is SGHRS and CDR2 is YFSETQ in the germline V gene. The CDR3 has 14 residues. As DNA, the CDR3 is TGCGCCAGCAAACCCGACGGGTACAATCAGCCCCAGCATTTT. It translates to CASKPDGYNQPQHF.

CDR3 nucleotides: TGCGCCAGCATCCTGAATTCACCCCTCCACTTT. It encodes CASILNSPLHF. The chain has TRBV23-1 and TRBJ1-6; D remains unclear. TRBV23-1 is treated as an ORF (open reading frame) with a function not yet certain. The germline V and J ends were trimmed by 7 bases and 7 bases, with 5 bases remaining between them. The CDR3 loop spans 11 amino acids.

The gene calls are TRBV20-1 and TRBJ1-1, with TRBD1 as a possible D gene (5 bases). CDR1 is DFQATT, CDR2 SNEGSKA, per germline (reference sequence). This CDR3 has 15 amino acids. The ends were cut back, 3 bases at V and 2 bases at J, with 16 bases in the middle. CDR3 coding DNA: TGCAGTGCTAGTAACCCCCGGGGCGCTAACACTGAAGCTTTCTTT. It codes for CSASNPRGANTEAFF.

CDR3 in amino acids: CASSEGPGQGTDTQYF. In DNA form, the CDR3 reads TGCGCCAGCAGCGAGGGACCGGGACAAGGCACAGATACGCAGTATTTT. The chain couples TRBV5-1 to TRBJ2-3; the D gene is possibly TRBD1 (6 bases). V dropped 4 bases and J dropped 1 base, with 16 bases sitting between them. The CDR3 runs 16 residues. Per germline, CDR1 SGHRS and CDR2 YFSETQ.

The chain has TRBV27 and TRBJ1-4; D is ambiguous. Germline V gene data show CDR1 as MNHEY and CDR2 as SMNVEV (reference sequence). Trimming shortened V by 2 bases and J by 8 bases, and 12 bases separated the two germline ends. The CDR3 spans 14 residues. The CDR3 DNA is TGTGCCAGCAGTTTAGGTCAGGTTAGCGAAAAACTGTTTTTT. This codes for CASSLGQVSEKLFF.

This CDR3 is CASSPTGTGEKLFF. The CDR3 DNA reads TGTGCCAGTAGTCCAACCGGGACTGGTGAAAAACTGTTTTTT. This rearrangement joins TRBV19 to TRBJ1-4; weak D call: TRBD1 (5 bases). The V gene's germline CDR1 is LNHDA and CDR2 SQIVND (reference sequence). This CDR3 region has 14 residues. V was clipped by 5 bases and J by 7 bases, with 14 bases between them.

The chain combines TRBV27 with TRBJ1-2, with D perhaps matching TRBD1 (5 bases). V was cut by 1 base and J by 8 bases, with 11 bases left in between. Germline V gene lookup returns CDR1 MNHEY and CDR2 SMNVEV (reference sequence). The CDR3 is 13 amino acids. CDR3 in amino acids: CASSLFLGRGYTF. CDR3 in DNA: TGTGCCAGCAGTTTATTTCTGGGACGGGGCTACACCTTC.